A selection of T cell receptor beta chains follows, all from one sample in a study of blood T cell repertoires in COVID-19. Using immunoSEQ multiplex PCR, the repertoire was profiled, and TCRdb retains in-frame clones only, with some absent. The sample lists approximately 130,000 clones, about 74% occurring once. The material sequenced was peripheral blood. These receptors were collected from a human donor in a cohort sampled during active COVID-19. The CDR3 runs from the conserved cysteine through the conserved F or W. A D gene is named only where the DNA matches it firmly. Where a row states a size, it is once, few, many or the class of an expanded clone; other rows omit it.

clone size	D gene	V gene	J gene	CDR3 DNA	CDR3 protein
NA	TRBD1	TRBV15	TRBJ2-1	TGTGCCACCAGCGCCCCCCTGGGGGACAGGGGGTCCAATGAGCAGTTCTTC	CATSAPLGDRGSNEQFF
NA	NA	TRBV2	TRBJ2-7	TGTGCCAGCAGTGAAAGCGGCTACGAGCAGTACTTC	CASSESGYEQYF
NA	NA	TRBV3-1/TRBV3-2	TRBJ2-7	TGTGCCAGCAGTTTTAGCGGCAGCTCCTACGAGCAGTACTTC	CASSFSGSSYEQYF
NA	TRBD2	TRBV6-5	TRBJ2-7	TGTGCCAGCAGTAAATCCGGGACTACAAACTACGAGCAGTACTTC	CASSKSGTTNYEQYF
NA	TRBD1	TRBV10-1	TRBJ2-5	TGCGCCAGCAGTGGCAGGGGGCCTGGACAAGAGACCCAGTACTTC	CASSGRGPGQETQYF
NA	TRBD2	TRBV30	TRBJ2-1	TGTGCCTGGAGTCCATCTCCGCCGGGACTAGCAGACAATGAGCAGTTCTTC	CAWSPSPPGLADNEQFF
NA	TRBD2	TRBV7-8	TRBJ2-7	TGTGCCAGCAGCGCGGGGGGGCCCTACGAGCAGTACTTC	CASSAGGPYEQYF
NA	NA	TRBV5-1	TRBJ1-2	TGCGCCAGCAACGACCCGTCGGGAGAATCTAACTATGGCTACACCTTC	CASNDPSGESNYGYTF
NA	NA	TRBV28	TRBJ1-2	TGTGCCAGCAGGATGGGCCCGTCGCTAGGCTACACCTTC	CASRMGPSLGYTF
NA	TRBD1	TRBV29-1	TRBJ1-2	TGCAGCGTTACCGGGACAGGGGCTCATAACTATGGCTACACCTTC	CSVTGTGAHNYGYTF
NA	NA	TRBV5-1	TRBJ1-2	TGCGCCAGCAGCTTGGTGGGGAGCACGGCTGGCTACACCTTC	CASSLVGSTAGYTF
many	NA	TRBV7-3	TRBJ2-3	TGTGCCAGCAGCTTAATGGTCGGAGATACGCAGTATTTT	CASSLMVGDTQYF
NA	NA	TRBV21-1	TRBJ2-4	TGTGCCAGCACACACAGGGGAGACATTCAGTACTTC	CASTHRGDIQYF
NA	NA	TRBV7-8	TRBJ1-4	TGTGCCAGCAGCTCCCCAACGCGAGGTGAAAAACTGTTTTTT	CASSSPTRGEKLFF
NA	NA	TRBV2	TRBJ1-3	TGTGCCAGAGGGGCTAGGGACTCTGGAAACACCATATATTTT	CARGARDSGNTIYF
NA	NA	TRBV5-5	TRBJ1-5	TGTGCCAGCAGCTTGGCCTTGGGACTTCAGCCCCAGCATTTT	CASSLALGLQPQHF
NA	NA	TRBV15	TRBJ1-1	TGTGCCACCAGCAGAGACGGGGAAACTGAAGCTTTCTTT	CATSRDGETEAFF
few	TRBD2	TRBV5-8	TRBJ2-7	TGTGCCAGCAGCCGGGGGGAATACGAGCAGTACTTC	CASSRGEYEQYF
NA	NA	TRBV3-1/TRBV3-2	TRBJ1-6	TGTGCCAGCAGCCAAGAACCAGGGAGGTCACCCCTCCACTTT	CASSQEPGRSPLHF
NA	NA	TRBV7-6	TRBJ2-1	TGTGCCAGCAGCCCCGAGAGCAATGAGCAGTTCTTC	CASSPESNEQFF
once	TRBD2	TRBV27	TRBJ2-6	TGTGCCAGCAGGCTCACTAGCGGGAGTTATGGGGCCAACGTCCTGACTTTC	CASRLTSGSYGANVLTF
NA	TRBD1	TRBV30	TRBJ1-1	TGTGCCTGGAGTGTGCAGGACAGGAAAACTGAAGCTTTCTTT	CAWSVQDRKTEAFF
NA	TRBD2	TRBV7-8	TRBJ2-7	TGTGCCAGCAGCTTGACTAGCGGTTCCTACGAGCAGTACTTC	CASSLTSGSYEQYF
NA	NA	TRBV11-3	TRBJ2-7	TGTGCCAGCAGCTTGGGGGCCCCGGCGAATTACGAGCAGTACTTC	CASSLGAPANYEQYF
NA	TRBD1	TRBV3-1/TRBV3-2	TRBJ2-7	TGTGCCAGCAGCCAAGACAGGGGGCTTAACGAGCAGTACTTC	CASSQDRGLNEQYF
NA	TRBD2	TRBV7-2	TRBJ2-7	TGTGCCAGCAGCCCAGGACTAGCGGGATCGGAGTACTTC	CASSPGLAGSEYF
NA	NA	TRBV7-2	TRBJ1-6	TGTGCCAGCAGCTTAGGCGGTCAGATCCGCTTGAATTCACCCCTCCACTTT	CASSLGGQIRLNSPLHF
NA	NA	TRBV7-2	TRBJ2-7	TGTGCCAGCAGCAAATACGGGGGAAGCTCCTACGAGCAGTACTTC	CASSKYGGSSYEQYF
NA	NA	TRBV11-2	TRBJ1-6	TGTGCCAGCAGCTTAGGAGCGGGCAGGGATAATTCACCCCTCCACTTT	CASSLGAGRDNSPLHF
once	NA	TRBV7-8	TRBJ2-7	TGTGCCAGCTCCGTAGGCAGGGTAGGGTACGAGCAGTACTTC	CASSVGRVGYEQYF
NA	NA	TRBV6-5	TRBJ1-1	TGTGCCAGCAGTTACGGGGGCGGCAGACTGAACACTGAAGCTTTCTTT	CASSYGGGRLNTEAFF
NA	TRBD1	TRBV7-8	TRBJ1-2	TGTGCCAGCAGTAAACAACGGCTTTGGACAGGGGGCTTTGGCTACACCTTC	CASSKQRLWTGGFGYTF
NA	TRBD2	TRBV7-8	TRBJ2-3	TGTGCCAGCAGCTTAGCGCAGGGACTAGGGACAGATACGCAGTATTTT	CASSLAQGLGTDTQYF
many	TRBD2	TRBV5-8	TRBJ2-7	TGTGCCAGCAGCTTGAGAAGAGGGGTAGGGGTTTCCGGGAGGATCCACGAGCAGTACTTC	CASSLRRGVGVSGRIHEQYF
NA	NA	TRBV5-1	TRBJ1-5	TGCGCCAGCCCAATAGATACGGGGAGCAATCAGCCCCAGCATTTT	CASPIDTGSNQPQHF
NA	NA	TRBV3-1/TRBV3-2	TRBJ1-1	TGTGCCAGCAGCCAATCGAACCCCAGCGGGGCAGCTTTCTTT	CASSQSNPSGAAFF
NA	TRBD1	TRBV18	TRBJ1-1	TGTGCCAGCAGACAGGGGGCGAAGAACACTGAAGCTTTCTTT	CASRQGAKNTEAFF
NA	TRBD1	TRBV4-1	TRBJ1-1	TGCGCCAGCAGCCAATCCAGTGACAGGGTCCCTGAAGCTTTCTTT	CASSQSSDRVPEAFF